This T cell receptor beta chain was captured in a study of cytomegalovirus exposure and HLA in healthy donors. Study information: HLA-typed donors contributed around 88 million unique TCRs, which were held in an early data release. Genotyping showed roughly 83% of roughly 400 donors falling in the Caucasian-associated ancestry cluster.

Turning to this clone: Its antigen remains unknown. One junction end disagrees with the germline gene, perhaps due to a read error.

This CDR3 contains 16 residues. Germline V gene lookup returns CDR1 LNHDA and CDR2 SQIVND (reference sequence). Vbeta (60) and Jbeta (13) primers were used in the PCR. The table came from immunoSEQ multiplex PCR; TCRdb's copy has only in-frame clones and leaves some out. The sample yields around 150,000 clones, roughly 70% seen once. Notes on the study in general: In a later analysis, TCR beta V- and J-gene trimming was associated with a missense DCLRE1C variant. Earlier findings revealed that most TCR beta V segments proved productive either about 87% or about 30% of the time.

Sequencing input: PBMCs. This sequence originates from a human donor in good health. The genes are TRBV19 and TRBJ2-4, with D maybe TRBD2 (5 bases). CDR3 residues: CASSPEDSRWGNIQCF. The DNA for the CDR3 is TGTGCCAGTAGTCCCGAGGACTCCCGCTGGGGAAACATTCAGTGCTTC.